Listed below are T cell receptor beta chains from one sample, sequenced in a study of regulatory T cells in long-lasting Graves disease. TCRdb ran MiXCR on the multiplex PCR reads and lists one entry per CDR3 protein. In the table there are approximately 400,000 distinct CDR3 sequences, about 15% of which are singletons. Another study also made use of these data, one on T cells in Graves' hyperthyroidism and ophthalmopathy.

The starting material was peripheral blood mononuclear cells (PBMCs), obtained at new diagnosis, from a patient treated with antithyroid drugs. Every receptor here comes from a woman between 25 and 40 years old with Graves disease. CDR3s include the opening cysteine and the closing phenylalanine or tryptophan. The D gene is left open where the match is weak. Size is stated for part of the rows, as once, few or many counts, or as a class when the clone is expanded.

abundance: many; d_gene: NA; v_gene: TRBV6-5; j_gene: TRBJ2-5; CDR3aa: CASSYSSMLETQYF; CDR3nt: TGTGCCAGCAGTTACTCGTCGATGCTAGAGACCCAGTACTTC
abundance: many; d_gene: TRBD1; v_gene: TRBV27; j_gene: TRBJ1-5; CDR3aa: CASSATTGGEQPQHF; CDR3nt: TGTGCCAGCAGTGCCACGACAGGGGGCGAGCAGCCCCAGCATTTT
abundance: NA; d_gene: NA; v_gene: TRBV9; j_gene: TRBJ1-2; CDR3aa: CASRGKNYGYTF; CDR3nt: TGTGCCAGCAGAGGGAAGAACTATGGCTACACCTTC
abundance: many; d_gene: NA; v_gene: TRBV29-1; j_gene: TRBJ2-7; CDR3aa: CSVEKGGGTSYEQYF; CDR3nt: TGCAGCGTTGAAAAGGGGGGGGGTACTTCCTACGAGCAGTACTTC
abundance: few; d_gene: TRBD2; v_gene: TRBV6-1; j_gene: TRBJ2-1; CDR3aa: CASSDRLAGLNEQFF; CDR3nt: TGTGCCAGCAGTGACAGGCTAGCGGGACTCAATGAGCAGTTCTTC
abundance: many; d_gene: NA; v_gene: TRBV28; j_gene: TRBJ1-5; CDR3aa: CASSLWGSNQPQHF; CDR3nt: TGTGCCAGCAGCTTATGGGGAAGCAATCAGCCCCAGCATTTT
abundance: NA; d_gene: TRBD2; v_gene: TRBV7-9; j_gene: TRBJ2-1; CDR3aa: CASSPTSGIENEQFF; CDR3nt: TGTGCCAGCTCACCAACTAGCGGGATAGAGAATGAGCAGTTCTTC
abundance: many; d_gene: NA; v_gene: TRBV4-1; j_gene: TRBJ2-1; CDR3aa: CASSQVEGSVHNEQFF; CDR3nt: TGCGCCAGCAGCCAAGTTGAGGGGTCGGTCCACAATGAGCAGTTCTTC
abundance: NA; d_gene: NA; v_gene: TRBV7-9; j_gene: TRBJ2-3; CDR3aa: CASSLKVEGDTQYF; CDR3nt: TGTGCCAGCAGCTTAAAAGTGGAGGGGGATACGCAGTATTTT
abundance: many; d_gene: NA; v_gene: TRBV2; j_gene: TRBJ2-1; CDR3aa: CASKGGLATYNEQFF; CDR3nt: TGTGCCAGCAAAGGGGGCCTAGCGACCTACAATGAGCAGTTCTTC
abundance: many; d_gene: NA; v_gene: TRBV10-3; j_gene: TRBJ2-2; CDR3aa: CAISDQYTGELFF; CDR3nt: TGTGCCATCAGTGATCAGTACACCGGGGAGCTGTTTTTT
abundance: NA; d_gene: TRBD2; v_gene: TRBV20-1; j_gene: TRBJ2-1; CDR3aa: CSAILAGYYNEQSF; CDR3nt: TGCAGTGCAATACTAGCGGGCTATTACAATGAGCAGTCCTTC
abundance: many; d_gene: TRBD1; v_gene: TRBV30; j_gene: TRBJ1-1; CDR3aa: CAWQDLGQGNTEAFF; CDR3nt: TGTGCCTGGCAGGACTTAGGACAGGGGAACACTGAAGCTTTCTTT
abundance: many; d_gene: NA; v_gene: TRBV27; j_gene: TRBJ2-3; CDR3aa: CASSPNGARVGTDTQYF; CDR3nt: TGTGCCAGCAGTCCCAACGGGGCTAGAGTGGGCACAGATACGCAGTATTTT
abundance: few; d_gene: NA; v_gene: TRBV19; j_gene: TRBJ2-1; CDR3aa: CASNLGRRDEQFF; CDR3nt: TGTGCCAGTAACCTCGGGCGGCGGGATGAGCAGTTCTTC
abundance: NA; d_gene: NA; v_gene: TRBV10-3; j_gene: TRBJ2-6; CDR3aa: CAISAWSGDSGANVLTF; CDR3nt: TGTGCCATCAGTGCTTGGTCTGGGGACTCTGGGGCCAACGTCCTGACTTTC
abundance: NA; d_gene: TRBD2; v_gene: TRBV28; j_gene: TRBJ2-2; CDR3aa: CASSLSSSGSFGELFF; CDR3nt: TGTGCCAGCAGTTTATCGAGTAGCGGGAGTTTCGGGGAGCTGTTTTTT
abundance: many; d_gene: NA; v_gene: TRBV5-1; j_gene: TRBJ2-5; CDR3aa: CASREEGGYQETQYF; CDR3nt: TGCGCCAGCAGAGAAGAAGGCGGCTATCAAGAGACCCAGTACTTC
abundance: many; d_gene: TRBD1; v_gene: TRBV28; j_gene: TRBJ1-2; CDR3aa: CASITGTDNGYTF; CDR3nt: TGTGCCAGCATCACCGGGACAGACAATGGCTACACCTTC
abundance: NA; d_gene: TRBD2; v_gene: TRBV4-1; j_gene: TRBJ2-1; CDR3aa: CASSQSGRAADEQFF; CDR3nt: TGCGCCAGCAGCCAGAGCGGGAGGGCTGCGGATGAGCAGTTCTTC
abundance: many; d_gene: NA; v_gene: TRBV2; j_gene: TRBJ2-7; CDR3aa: CASRDDPSYEQYF; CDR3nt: TGTGCCAGCAGGGACGATCCATCCTACGAGCAGTACTTC
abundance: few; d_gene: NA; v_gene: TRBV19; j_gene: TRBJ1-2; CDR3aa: CASRSGQYYGYTF; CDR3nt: TGTGCCAGTAGATCCGGACAGTACTATGGCTACACCTTC
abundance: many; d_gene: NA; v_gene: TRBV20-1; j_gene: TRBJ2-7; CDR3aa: CSARYGGRYEQYF; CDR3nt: TGCAGTGCTAGATACGGGGGGCGGTACGAGCAGTACTTC
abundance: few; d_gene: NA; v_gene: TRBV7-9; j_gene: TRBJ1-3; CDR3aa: CASSLFKGAGNTIYF; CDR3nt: TGTGCCAGCAGCTTATTCAAGGGGGCTGGAAACACCATATATTTT
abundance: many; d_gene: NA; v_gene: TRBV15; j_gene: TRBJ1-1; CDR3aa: CATSPRGRSNTEAFF; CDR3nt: TGTGCCACCAGCCCCCGCGGGCGTTCGAACACTGAAGCTTTCTTT
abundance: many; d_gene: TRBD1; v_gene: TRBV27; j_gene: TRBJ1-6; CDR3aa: CASSFQGENSPLHF; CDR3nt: TGTGCCAGCAGTTTTCAGGGGGAGAATTCACCCCTCCACTTT
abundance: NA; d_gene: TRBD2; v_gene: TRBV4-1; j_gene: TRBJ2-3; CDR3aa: CASSQPAAGGPEGDTQYF; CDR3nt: TGCGCCAGCAGCCAGCCCGCCGCGGGAGGGCCGGAGGGAGATACGCAGTATTTT
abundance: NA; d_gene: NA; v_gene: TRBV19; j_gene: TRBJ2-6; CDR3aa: CASSIWRSGANVLTF; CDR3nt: TGTGCCAGTAGTATTTGGCGCTCTGGGGCCAACGTCCTGACTTTC
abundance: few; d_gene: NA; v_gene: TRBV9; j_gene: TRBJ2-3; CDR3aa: CASRGTPSRTDTQYF; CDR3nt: TGTGCCAGCAGAGGGACTCCCTCCCGCACAGATACGCAGTATTTT
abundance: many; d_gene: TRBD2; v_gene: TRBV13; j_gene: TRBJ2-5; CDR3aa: CASSRGGGDETQYF; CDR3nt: TGTGCCAGCAGCCGGGGCGGGGGAGATGAGACCCAGTACTTC
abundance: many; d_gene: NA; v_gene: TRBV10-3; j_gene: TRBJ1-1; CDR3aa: CAISARGTEAFF; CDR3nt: TGTGCCATCAGTGCCAGGGGAACTGAAGCTTTCTTT
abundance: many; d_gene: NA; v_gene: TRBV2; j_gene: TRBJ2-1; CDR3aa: CASSAYQGLPSSYNEQFF; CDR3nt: TGTGCCAGCAGTGCCTATCAGGGACTCCCGAGCTCCTACAATGAGCAGTTCTTC
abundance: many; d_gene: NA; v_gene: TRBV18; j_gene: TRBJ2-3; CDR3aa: CASSPLGPSPTDTQYF; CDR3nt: TGTGCCAGCTCACCACTCGGCCCTTCCCCCACAGATACGCAGTATTTT
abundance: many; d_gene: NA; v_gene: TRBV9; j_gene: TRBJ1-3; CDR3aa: CASSELTASSGNTIYF; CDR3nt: TGTGCCAGCAGCGAACTTACAGCGAGCTCTGGAAACACCATATATTTT
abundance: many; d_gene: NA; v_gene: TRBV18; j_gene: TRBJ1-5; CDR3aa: CASSPSRGAAQPQHF; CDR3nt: TGTGCCAGCTCACCCTCGAGGGGGGCTGCTCAGCCCCAGCATTTT
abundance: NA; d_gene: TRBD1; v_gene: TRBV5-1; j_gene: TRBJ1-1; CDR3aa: CASSEGQGLLPSTEAFF; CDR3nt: TGCGCCAGCAGCGAGGGACAGGGACTCCTCCCATCCACTGAAGCTTTCTTT
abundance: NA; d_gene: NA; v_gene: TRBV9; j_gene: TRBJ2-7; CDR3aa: CASSVGVAVSSYEQYF; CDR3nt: TGTGCCAGCAGCGTAGGGGTAGCGGTAAGCTCCTACGAGCAGTACTTC
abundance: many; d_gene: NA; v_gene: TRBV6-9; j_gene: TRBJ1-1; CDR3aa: CASSYNANTEAFF; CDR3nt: TGTGCCAGCAGTTACAATGCAAACACTGAAGCTTTCTTT
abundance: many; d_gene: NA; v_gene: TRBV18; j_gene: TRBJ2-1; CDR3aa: CASSLRTRDNEQFF; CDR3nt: TGTGCCAGCTCACTCAGGACGCGAGACAATGAGCAGTTCTTC
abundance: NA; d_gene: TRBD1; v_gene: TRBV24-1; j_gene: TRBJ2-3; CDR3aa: CATSDPTGGTDTQYF; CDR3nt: TGTGCCACCAGTGATCCGACAGGGGGCACCGATACGCAGTATTTT
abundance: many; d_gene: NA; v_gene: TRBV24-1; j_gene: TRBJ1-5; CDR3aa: CATSGGVGSGVGVWDQPQHF; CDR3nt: TGTGCCACCAGTGGTGGAGTGGGGTCAGGGGTAGGAGTTTGGGATCAGCCCCAGCATTTT
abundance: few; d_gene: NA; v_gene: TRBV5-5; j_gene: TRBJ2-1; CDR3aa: CASSLSGHNEQFF; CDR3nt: TGTGCCAGCAGCTTGTCGGGACACAATGAGCAGTTCTTC
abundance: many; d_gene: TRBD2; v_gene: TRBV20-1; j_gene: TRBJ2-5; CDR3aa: CSARGEGLQETQYF; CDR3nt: TGCAGTGCTAGAGGGGAGGGCCTCCAAGAGACCCAGTACTTC